The 27 T cell receptor beta chains below all came from one sample that was sequenced in a study of cytomegalovirus exposure and HLA in healthy donors. 60 Vbeta and 13 Jbeta primers were used in PCR. The assay was immunoSEQ multiplex PCR, and TCRdb's table has in-frame clones only and misses some. This table lists over 50,000 clones. The sequenced sample consisted of PBMCs. These receptors all come from a man aged 45-65 years in good health and CMV-seropositive.

The chain joins TRBV13 to TRBJ2-7, with TRBD2 as a possible D gene (6 bases). Germline assignment: CDR1 PRHDT and CDR2 FYEKMQ (reference sequence). The CDR3 sequence is 15 residues long. The V end lost 3 bases, the J end lost 5 bases, and 17 bases lay between the germline ends. As DNA, the CDR3 is TGTGCCAGCAGCTTTGCCGGGAGAACGGCTAACGAGCAGTACTTC. It codes for CASSFAGRTANEQYF. Complete variable domain (other parts from reference TRBV13 and TRBJ2-7): AAGVIQSPRHLIKEKRETATLKCYPIPRHDTVYWYQQGPGQDPQFLISFYEKMQSDKGSIPDRFSAQQFSDYHSELNMSSLELGDSALYFCASSFAGRTANEQYFGPGTRLTVT.

The chain uses TRBV30 and TRBJ1-2; D remains unclear. Germline CDR1 is GTSNPN and CDR2 is SVGIG (reference sequence). The CDR3 covers 13 residues. Trimming left V 4 bases short and J 0 bases short, with 9 bases between. In nucleotides, the CDR3 is TGTGCCTGGAAGTGGGAGTCTAACTATGGCTACACCTTC. This sequence encodes CAWKWESNYGYTF.

The genes are TRBV9 and TRBJ1-1, with D hard to call. Germline V gene sequence: CDR1 SGDLS, CDR2 YYNGEE. Trimming stripped 0 bases from V and 6 bases from J, with 15 bases between. The CDR3 consists of 15 residues. The CDR3 protein is CASSVEADPRPEAFF. CDR3 coding DNA: TGTGCCAGCAGCGTAGAAGCAGACCCCAGGCCTGAAGCTTTCTTT.

The chain has TRBV6-6 and TRBJ1-4; 7 nucleotides line up with TRBD1. The trim removed 6 bases at V and 4 bases at J, leaving 8 bases unmatched. CDR1 and CDR2 from the germline V gene are MNHNY and SVGAGI (reference sequence). This CDR3 is built from 15 residues. The DNA of the CDR3 is TGTGCCAGCAGCGCCTGGGACAGCCGTAATGAAAAACTGTTTTTT. This translates into CASSAWDSRNEKLFF.

The gene calls are TRBV30 and TRBJ1-5, with D uncertain. Trimming removed 0 bases from V and 4 bases from J, with 7 bases in between. The CDR3 has 13 residues. CDR1 and CDR2 from the germline V gene are GTSNPN and SVGIG (reference sequence). The CDR3 DNA reads TGTGCCTGGAGTGTCGGAGGAAATCAGCCCCAGCATTTT. Its translation: CAWSVGGNQPQHF.

This chain connects TRBV18 to TRBJ2-2; 8 bases align to TRBD2. Per the germline V gene, CDR1 is KGHSH and CDR2 is LQKENI. The CDR3 is 16 residues long. Losses at the gene ends were 3 bases for V and 0 bases for J; bases not matched to a gene: 3. This CDR3 is CASSPTSGPNTGELFF. CDR3 bases: TGTGCCAGCTCACCTACTAGCGGACCGAACACCGGGGAGCTGTTTTTT.

V usage is TRBV30 and J usage is TRBJ1-4, with no clear D. There are 13 residues in the CDR3. The V end lost 0 bases, the J end lost 13 bases, and 15 bases lay between the germline ends. CDR1 and CDR2 (germline): GTSNPN, SVGIG (reference sequence). Here the CDR3 reads CAWSVSRRLGLFF. In DNA, the CDR3 is TGTGCCTGGAGTGTAAGCAGGCGCCTTGGACTGTTTTTT.

The chain carries TRBV2 and TRBJ1-2; TRBD1 matches 9 bases. Germline lookup yields CDR1 SNHLY and CDR2 FYNNEI. The CDR3 has 14 residues. V trimming: 4 bases; J trimming: 6 bases; junction bases outside the gene matches: 6. In DNA form, the CDR3 reads TGTGCCAGCAGTGTAAAACAGGGGGCCGATGGCTACACCTTC. Amino acids: CASSVKQGADGYTF.

This rearrangement joins TRBV7-8 to TRBJ2-7, with D maybe TRBD2 (6 bases). V lost 2 bases and J lost 7, with 21 bases in between. This CDR3 is built from 16 residues. Germline CDR1 SGHVS, CDR2 FQNEAQ. The CDR3 coding sequence is TGTGCCAGCAGCTTAATCCGGGAGATAGGGCCCGGGGAGCAGTACTTC. This codes for CASSLIREIGPGEQYF.

This chain joins TRBV7-9 and TRBJ1-1; D is unresolved. V dropped 1 base and J dropped 3 bases, with 9 bases sitting between them. Germline CDR1 reads SEHNR; CDR2 reads FQNEAQ (reference sequence). The CDR3 is 14 amino acids. The CDR3 DNA reads as TGTGCCAGCAGCTTAGAGGCAGGCGACACTGAAGCTTTCTTT. It codes for CASSLEAGDTEAFF.

This rearrangement joins TRBV6-5 to TRBJ2-1; 7 bases fit TRBD1. CDR3 length: 15 residues. Trimming cost V 5 bases and J 5 bases; bases outside gene matches: 9. The V gene's germline CDR1 is MNHEY and CDR2 SVGAGI. Here the CDR3 reads CASSPEGAEDNEQFF. For the CDR3, the DNA is TGTGCCAGCAGTCCAGAGGGGGCGGAAGACAATGAGCAGTTCTTC.

The chain recombines TRBV13 with TRBJ2-1; 9 bases are shared with TRBD2. Looked up from germline, CDR1 is PRHDT and CDR2 is FYEKMQ (reference sequence). The V gene end was trimmed by 0 bases and the J gene end by 6 bases; junction bases not matched to a gene: 9. The CDR3 is 17 amino acids. The CDR3 sequence is CASSLGLGRGGLNEQFF. The CDR3 nucleotides read TGTGCCAGCAGCTTAGGGCTTGGGCGGGGGGGCCTCAATGAGCAGTTCTTC.

The CDR3 sequence is CASSQDEGAQRRGTEAFF. For the CDR3, the DNA is TGCGCCAGCAGCCAAGATGAGGGGGCCCAAAGGCGCGGGACTGAAGCTTTCTTT. The V gene is TRBV4-1, the J gene TRBJ1-1, with 7 bases aligning to TRBD1. The CDR3 is 18 amino acids. V lost 0 bases to trimming and J lost 5 bases; unmatched junction nucleotides: 15. The germline CDR1 and CDR2 sequences are MGHRA and YSYEKL.

The CDR3 DNA reads as TGTGCCAGCTCACCACCCGGGACTAGCGGGGGGGTCTACGAGCAGTACTTC. Its protein is CASSPPGTSGGVYEQYF. The rearrangement joins TRBV18 to TRBJ2-7; the match to TRBD2 covers 16 bases. The CDR3 is 17 residues long. V was pared by 0 bases and J by 3 bases, with 2 bases of the junction left unmatched. Germline CDR1 is KGHSH and CDR2 is LQKENI.

The CDR3 here is CASSHRTGGEQYF. The CDR3, as DNA: TGCGCCAGCAGCCACCGCACCGGGGGGGAGCAGTACTTC. The rearrangement joins TRBV4-3 to TRBJ2-7; 7 bases agree with TRBD2. The CDR3 is made up of 13 amino acids. From germline, CDR1 is LGHNA and CDR2 YSLEER. V was pared by 3 bases and J by 7 bases, with 6 bases of the junction left unmatched.

The chain has TRBV4-1 and TRBJ1-6, with D perhaps TRBD1 (5 bases). The CDR3 has 17 residues. From germline, CDR1 is MGHRA and CDR2 YSYEKL. The V gene lost 0 bases and the J gene lost 10 bases, with 19 bases spanning the gap. CDR3 bases: TGCGCCAGCAGCCAAGATACTGGCAGGGCGGGAGGGTCACCCCTCCACTTT. It encodes CASSQDTGRAGGSPLHF.

In DNA form, the CDR3 reads TGTGCCAGCACCCCCGGGGGGGTCTATGGCTACACCTTC. This translates into CASTPGGVYGYTF. V is TRBV13 and J is TRBJ1-2; D perhaps matches TRBD1 (5 bases). Trimming pared 7 bases from V and 4 bases from J, leaving 13 bases between. The CDR3 runs to 13 residues. Germline CDR1 PRHDT, CDR2 FYEKMQ (reference sequence).

The V gene is TRBV4-3, the J gene TRBJ1-5; tentative D call: TRBD1 (6 bases). Trimming removed 0 bases from V and 6 bases from J, with 12 bases in between. CDR1 is LGHNA and CDR2 is YSLEER in the germline V gene. CDR3 size: 15 residues. CDR3 sequence: CASSQDRTVGQPQHF. The CDR3 nucleotides read TGCGCCAGCAGCCAAGACCGGACAGTTGGTCAGCCCCAGCATTTT.

The J gene is TRBJ2-7, the V gene TRBV28, with D maybe TRBD2 (6 bases). The CDR3 covers 15 residues. V shed 3 bases and J shed 0 bases, with 12 bases lying between them. CDR1 is MDHEN and CDR2 is SYDVKM in the germline V gene. CDR3 loop: CASSFGGKRSYEQYF. The CDR3 region has the DNA TGTGCCAGCAGTTTCGGCGGGAAACGCTCCTACGAGCAGTACTTC.

V gene TRBV7-2 combines with J gene TRBJ1-1; D is possibly TRBD1 (5 bases). This CDR3 is 14 amino acids long. Germline V gene sequence: CDR1 SGHTA, CDR2 FQGNSA. Trimming took 2 bases from V and 4 from J, leaving 11 bases between them. CDR3 bases: TGTGCCAGCAGCTTACAGGGTATAGGCACTGAAGCTTTCTTT. Its protein is CASSLQGIGTEAFF. The whole variable domain, remainder taken from reference TRBV7-2 and TRBJ1-1, is GAGVSQSPSNKVTEKGKDVELRCDPISGHTALYWYRQSLGQGLEFLIYFQGNSAPDKSGLPSDRFSAERTGGSVSTLTIQRTQQEDSAVYLCASSLQGIGTEAFFGQGTRLTVV.

J is TRBJ1-2 and V is TRBV5-4; 9 bases fit TRBD1. CDR1 is SGHNT and CDR2 is YYREEE in the germline V gene (reference sequence). V shed 5 bases, J shed 2 bases, and the junction held 7 bases outside the gene matches. This CDR3 contains 15 residues. The CDR3 is CASSSRQGGNYGYTF. Here the CDR3 DNA reads TGTGCCAGCAGTTCTCGACAGGGGGGGAACTATGGCTACACCTTC.

The V gene is TRBV2, the J gene TRBJ1-5; no definite D call. This CDR3 spans 13 amino acids. Trimming took 7 bases from V and 7 from J, leaving 14 bases between them. The germline V gene has CDR1 SNHLY and CDR2 FYNNEI. CDR3 nucleotides: TGTGCCAGCATGGGAGGGTCAGACCAGCCCCAGCATTTT. Translation: CASMGGSDQPQHF.

The CDR3 here is CSVGQAANYGYTF. CDR3 nucleotides: TGCAGCGTCGGACAGGCGGCTAACTATGGCTACACCTTC. The chain joins TRBV29-1 to TRBJ1-2; 7 positions agree with TRBD1. The CDR3 runs 13 residues. Germline V gene sequence: CDR1 SQVTM, CDR2 ANQGSEA. Trimming at V came to 6 bases and at J to 0 bases, leaving 4 bases not matched to a gene. Using reference TRBV29-1 and TRBJ1-2 for the parts outside the CDR3, the full variable domain is SAVISQKPSRDICQRGTSLTIQCQVDSQVTMMFWYRQQPGQSLTLIATANQGSEATYESGFVIDKFPISRPNLTFSTLTVSNMSPEDSSIYLCSVGQAANYGYTFGSGTRLTVV.

On this clone: Germline and junction disagree at one end, which may indicate a read error. The chain combines TRBV5-6 with TRBJ2-7; 7 bases are a match to TRBD2. Germline V gives CDR1 SGHDT, CDR2 YYEEEE. The CDR3 is 16 residues long. In DNA form, the CDR3 reads TGTGCCAGCAGCCCTCGGGGGGAGGGTGGCTCCTACGAGCAGTGCTTC. Translation gives CASSPRGEGGSYEQCF.

The rearrangement links TRBV5-1 to TRBJ1-2; 10 nucleotides align to TRBD1. CDR1 and CDR2 (germline): SGHRS, YFSETQ. The CDR3 runs to 13 residues. Trimming at V came to 5 bases and at J to 7 bases, leaving 5 bases not matched to a gene. The chain's CDR3 is CASSPTGGSGYTF. The CDR3 DNA sequence: TGCGCCAGCAGTCCGACAGGGGGCAGTGGCTACACCTTC.

The chain combines TRBV18 with TRBJ1-2; possibly TRBD1 for D (5 bases). The CDR3 sequence is 14 residues long. Germline CDR1 and CDR2: KGHSH and LQKENI. V was trimmed by 5 bases and J by 0 bases, leaving 10 bases between them. This chain's CDR3 is CASSSDRTNYGYTF. CDR3 nucleotides: TGTGCCAGCTCATCCGACAGAACTAACTATGGCTACACCTTC.

The chain is built from TRBV10-3 and TRBJ1-3; 8 bases agree with TRBD1. The V segment lost 10 bases and the J segment 2 bases; nucleotides outside the gene matches: 1. CDR3 length: 12 amino acids. Germline V gene data show CDR1 as ENHRY and CDR2 as SYGVKD. The CDR3 DNA reads TGTGCCACACAGGGGGCTGGAAACACCATATATTTT. Translating it yields CATQGAGNTIYF.